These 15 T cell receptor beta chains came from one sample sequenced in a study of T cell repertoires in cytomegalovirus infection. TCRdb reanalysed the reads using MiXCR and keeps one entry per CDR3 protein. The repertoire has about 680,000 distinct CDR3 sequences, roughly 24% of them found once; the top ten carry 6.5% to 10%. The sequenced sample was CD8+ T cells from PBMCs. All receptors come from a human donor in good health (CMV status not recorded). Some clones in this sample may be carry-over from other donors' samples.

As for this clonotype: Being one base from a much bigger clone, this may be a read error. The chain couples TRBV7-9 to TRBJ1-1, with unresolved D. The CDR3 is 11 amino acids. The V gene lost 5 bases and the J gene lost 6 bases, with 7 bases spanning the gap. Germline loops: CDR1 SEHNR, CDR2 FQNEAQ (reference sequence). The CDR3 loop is CASSRLSEAFF. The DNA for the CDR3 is TGTGCCAGCAGCAGACTGTCTGAAGCTTTCTTT.

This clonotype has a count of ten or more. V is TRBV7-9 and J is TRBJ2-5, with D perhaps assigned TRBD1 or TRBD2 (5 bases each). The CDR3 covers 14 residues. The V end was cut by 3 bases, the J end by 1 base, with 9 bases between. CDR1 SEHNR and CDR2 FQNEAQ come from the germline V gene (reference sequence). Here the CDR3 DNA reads TGTGCCAGCAGCTTTTGGGGGACCCAAGAGACCCAGTACTTC. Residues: CASSFWGTQETQYF. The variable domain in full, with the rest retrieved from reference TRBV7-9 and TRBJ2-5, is DTGVSQNPRHKITKRGQNVTFRCDPISEHNRLYWYRQTLGQGPEFLTYFQNEAQLEKSRLLSDRFSAERPKGSFSTLEIQRTEQGDSAMYLCASSFWGTQETQYFGPGTRLLVL.

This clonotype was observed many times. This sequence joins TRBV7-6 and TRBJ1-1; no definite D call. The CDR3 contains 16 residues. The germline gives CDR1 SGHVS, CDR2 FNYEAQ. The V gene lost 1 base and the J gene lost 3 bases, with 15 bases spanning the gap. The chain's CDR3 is CASSLDVLGSYTEAFF. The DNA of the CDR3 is TGTGCCAGCAGCTTAGATGTCTTGGGGTCGTACACTGAAGCTTTCTTT.

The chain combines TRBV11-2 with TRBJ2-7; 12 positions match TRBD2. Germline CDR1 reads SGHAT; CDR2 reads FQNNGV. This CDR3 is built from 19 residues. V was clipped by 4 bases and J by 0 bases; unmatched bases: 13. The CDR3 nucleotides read TGTGCCAGCAGCTCCCCGCCGGGGACTAGCGGGCGTCACTCCTACGAGCAGTACGTC. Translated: CASSSPPGTSGRHSYEQYV.

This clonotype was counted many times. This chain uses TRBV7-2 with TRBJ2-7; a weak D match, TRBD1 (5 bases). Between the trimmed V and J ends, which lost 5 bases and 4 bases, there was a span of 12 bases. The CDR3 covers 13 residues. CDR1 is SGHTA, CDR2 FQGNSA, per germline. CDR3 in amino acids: CASSLNRQYEQYV. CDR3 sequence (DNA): TGTGCCAGCAGCCTTAACCGACAGTACGAGCAGTACGTC.

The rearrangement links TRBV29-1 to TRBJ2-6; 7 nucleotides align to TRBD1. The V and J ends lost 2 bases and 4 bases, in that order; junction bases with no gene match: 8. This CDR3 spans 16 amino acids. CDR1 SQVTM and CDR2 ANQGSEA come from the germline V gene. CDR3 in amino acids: CSVEQGDLGGANVLTF. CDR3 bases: TGCAGCGTTGAACAGGGGGACCTAGGAGGGGCCAACGTCCTGACTTTC. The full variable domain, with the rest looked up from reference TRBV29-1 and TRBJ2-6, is SAVISQKPSRDICQRGTSLTIQCQVDSQVTMMFWYRQQPGQSLTLIATANQGSEATYESGFVIDKFPISRPNLTFSTLTVSNMSPEDSSIYLCSVEQGDLGGANVLTFGAGSRLTVL.

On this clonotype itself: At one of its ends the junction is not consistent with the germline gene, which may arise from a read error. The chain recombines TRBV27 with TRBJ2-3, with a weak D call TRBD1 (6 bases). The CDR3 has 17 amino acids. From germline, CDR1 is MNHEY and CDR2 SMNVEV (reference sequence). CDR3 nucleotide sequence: TGTGTCAGCAGTTTATCCTCTTGGGGGCCCGAACCGGATACGCAGTATTTT. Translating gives CVSSLSSWGPEPDTQYF.

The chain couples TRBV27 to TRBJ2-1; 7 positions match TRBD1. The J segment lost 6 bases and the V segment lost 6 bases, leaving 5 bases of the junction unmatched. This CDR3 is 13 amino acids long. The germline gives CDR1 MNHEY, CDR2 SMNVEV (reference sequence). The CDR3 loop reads CASSYDRANEQFF. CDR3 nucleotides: TGTGCCAGCAGCTACGACAGGGCCAATGAGCAGTTCTTC.

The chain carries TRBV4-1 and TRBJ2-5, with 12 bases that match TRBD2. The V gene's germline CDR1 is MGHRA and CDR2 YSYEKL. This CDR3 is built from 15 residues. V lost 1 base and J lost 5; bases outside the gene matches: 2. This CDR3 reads CASSQASGGAETQYF. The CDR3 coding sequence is TGCGCCAGCAGCCAAGCTAGCGGGGGGGCGGAGACCCAGTACTTC.

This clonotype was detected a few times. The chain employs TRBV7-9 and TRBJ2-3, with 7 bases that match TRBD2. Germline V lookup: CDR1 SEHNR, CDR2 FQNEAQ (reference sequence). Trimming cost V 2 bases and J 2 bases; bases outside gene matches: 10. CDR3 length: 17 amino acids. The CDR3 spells CASSLRALADITDTQYF. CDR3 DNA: TGTGCCAGCAGCTTAAGGGCCCTAGCGGACATCACAGATACGCAGTATTTT.

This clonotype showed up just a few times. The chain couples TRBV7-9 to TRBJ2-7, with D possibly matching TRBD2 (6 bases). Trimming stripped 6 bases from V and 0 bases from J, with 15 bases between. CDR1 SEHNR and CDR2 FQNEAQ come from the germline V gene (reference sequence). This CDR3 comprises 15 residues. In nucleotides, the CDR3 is TGTGCCAGCAGTTCCCCCGAGACTAGCTCCTACGAGCAGTACTTC. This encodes CASSSPETSSYEQYF.

The CDR3 loop is CSASTFTGELFF. Written as DNA, the CDR3 is TGCAGTGCTAGCACATTCACCGGGGAGCTGTTTTTT. This chain links TRBV20-1 with TRBJ2-2, with unresolved D. Trimming stripped 3 bases from V and 4 bases from J, with 6 bases between. From germline, CDR1 is DFQATT and CDR2 SNEGSKA (reference sequence). The length of the CDR3 is 12 residues.

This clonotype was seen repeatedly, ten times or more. The CDR3 protein is CSARDSGETQYF. The CDR3 nucleotides read TGCAGCGCCCGGGATAGCGGGGAGACCCAGTACTTC. The chain couples TRBV20-1 to TRBJ2-5, with 7 bases identical to TRBD2. This CDR3 region has 12 residues. The germline gives CDR1 DFQATT, CDR2 SNEGSKA (reference sequence).

This CDR3 reads CSARGVGRGRETQYF. The CDR3 coding sequence is TGCAGTGCTAGAGGGGTAGGGAGGGGCCGGGAGACCCAGTACTTC. This chain connects TRBV20-1 to TRBJ2-5; 7 bases fit TRBD2. The CDR3 runs 15 residues. Germline CDR1 DFQATT, CDR2 SNEGSKA (reference sequence). Germline trimming cut 1 base from V and 5 bases from J; bases unmatched to any gene: 10.

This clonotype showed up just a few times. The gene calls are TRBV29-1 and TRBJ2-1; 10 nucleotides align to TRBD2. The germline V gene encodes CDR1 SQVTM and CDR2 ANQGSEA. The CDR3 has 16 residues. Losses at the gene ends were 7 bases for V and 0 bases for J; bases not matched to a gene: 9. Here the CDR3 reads CSGGGLARVSYNEQFF. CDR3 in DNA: TGCAGCGGGGGGGGACTAGCGAGAGTCTCCTACAATGAGCAGTTCTTC.